Following are 16 T cell receptor beta chains from one sample sequenced in a study of T cell responses to AZD1222 COVID-19 vaccine. Clones were sequenced by immunoSEQ multiplex PCR, and TCRdb holds only the in-frame ones, with some missing. This repertoire shows 100,000 to 150,000 clones, about 89% found once; its top ten account for about 5.3%. The starting material was peripheral blood, obtained on day 0 of AZD1222 vaccination. The receptors stem from an adult in good health.

This sequence joins TRBV5-1 and TRBJ2-1; D might be TRBD2 (6 bases). The CDR3 is 15 residues long. The ends were cut back, 0 bases at V and 3 bases at J, with 10 bases in the middle. Germline CDR1 reads SGHRS; CDR2 reads YFSETQ. This CDR3 is CASSLGRDHYNEQFF. The DNA for the CDR3 is TGCGCCAGCAGCTTGGGGAGGGATCACTACAATGAGCAGTTCTTC.

This chain uses TRBV2 with TRBJ1-4; tentatively, D is TRBD1 (5 bases). Germline CDR1 is SNHLY and CDR2 is FYNNEI. V was pared by 5 bases and J by 8 bases, with 18 bases between. This CDR3 is built from 15 residues. CDR3 DNA: TGTGCCAGCAGTAGGCAGGGTACGAGGTTGGAAAAACTGTTTTTT. This translates into CASSRQGTRLEKLFF. The variable domain in full, completed from reference TRBV2 and TRBJ1-4, reads EPEVTQTPSHQVTQMGQEVILRCVPISNHLYFYWYRQILGQKVEFLVSFYNNEISEKSEIFDDQFSVERPDGSNFTLKIRSTKLEDSAMYFCASSRQGTRLEKLFFGSGTQLSVL.

The chain couples TRBV29-1 to TRBJ1-2; 7 nucleotides align to TRBD1. V shed 6 bases and J 8 bases; nucleotides not matched to a gene: 12. The CDR3 length is 13 residues. CDR1 and CDR2 (germline): SQVTM, ANQGSEA. The CDR3: CSVVTGDLEGYTF. The DNA of the CDR3 is TGCAGCGTAGTAACAGGGGATTTGGAAGGCTACACCTTC.

This rearrangement joins TRBV11-2 to TRBJ1-1; TRBD1 aligns across 9 bases. CDR1 is SGHAT, CDR2 FQNNGV, per germline. The V and J ends lost 4 bases and 8 bases, in that order; junction bases with no gene match: 11. This CDR3 is built from 15 residues. CDR3 protein: CASSSLMRDRAEAFF. CDR3 bases: TGTGCCAGCAGCTCCCTCATGCGGGACAGGGCCGAAGCTTTCTTT.

This clone appeared a single time. This CDR3 is CASSLVRVQSTDTQYF. The CDR3, as DNA: TGTGCCAGCAGCTTAGTAAGGGTGCAGAGCACAGATACGCAGTATTTT. The chain links TRBV7-9 to TRBJ2-3; D is uncertain. Germline V gene lookup returns CDR1 SEHNR and CDR2 FQNEAQ (reference sequence). CDR3 size: 16 residues. V shed 1 base and J shed 0 bases, with 11 bases lying between them.

The chain carries TRBV28 and TRBJ2-3; D perhaps matches TRBD2 (6 bases). Germline lookup yields CDR1 MDHEN and CDR2 SYDVKM. V dropped 5 bases and J dropped 8 bases, with 23 bases sitting between them. The CDR3 loop spans 16 amino acids. The CDR3 spells CASSPQDYTVRGTQYF. The CDR3 DNA is TGTGCCAGCAGTCCCCAGGACTACACGGTACGTGGTACGCAGTATTTT.

Here the CDR3 reads CASSYSSLTAYTF. The DNA for the CDR3 is TGTGCCAGCAGTTACTCGTCCCTTACAGCCTACACCTTC. The rearrangement joins TRBV6-5 to TRBJ1-2; no definite D call. The CDR3 covers 13 residues. CDR1 and CDR2 (germline): MNHEY, SVGAGI. The V gene lost 0 bases and the J gene lost 10 bases, with 12 bases spanning the gap.

The chain combines TRBV19 with TRBJ1-5, with 8 positions matching TRBD1. The V gene end was trimmed by 0 bases and the J gene end by 3 bases; junction bases not matched to a gene: 7. This CDR3 has 17 amino acids. Germline values: CDR1 LNHDA, CDR2 SQIVND (reference sequence). The CDR3 protein is CASSIDGTGNLNQPQHF. The CDR3 DNA reads as TGTGCCAGTAGTATAGACGGGACAGGAAACCTCAATCAGCCCCAGCATTTT.

The rearrangement joins TRBV7-9 to TRBJ1-1; D is possibly TRBD1 (5 bases). Per the germline V gene, CDR1 is SEHNR and CDR2 is FQNEAQ (reference sequence). V was pared by 8 bases and J by 4 bases, with 17 bases between. CDR3 length equals 14 residues. Written as DNA, the CDR3 is TGTGCCAGCCGCCCTCGGGGGTCTGGCACTGAAGCTTTCTTT. This sequence encodes CASRPRGSGTEAFF.

This chain joins TRBV3-1 (or the pseudogene TRBV3-2) and TRBJ1-4, with TRBD1 identical over 10 bases. Germline values: CDR1 LGHDT, CDR2 YNNKEL (reference sequence). The junction had 4 bases not matched to a gene; V was cut back by 4 bases and J by 8 bases. This CDR3 comprises 14 residues. CDR3 region: CASSPTGGGEKLFF. CDR3 coding DNA: TGTGCCAGCAGCCCGACAGGGGGCGGCGAAAAACTGTTTTTT.

The chain joins TRBV2 to TRBJ1-1, with 7 bases matching TRBD1. In germline, CDR1 is SNHLY, CDR2 FYNNEI. With 4 bases clipped from V and 6 bases from J, the junction kept 5 bases outside the gene matches. The CDR3 is 13 residues long. The CDR3 bases are TGTGCCAGCAGTGTCCAGGGGGACGCTGAAGCTTTCTTT. Its protein is CASSVQGDAEAFF.

The rearrangement links TRBV21-1 to TRBJ1-3. TRBV21-1 is a known pseudogene. This CDR3 contains 17 residues. CDR3 sequence reads: CASSKEEGSPSGNTIYF. The CDR3 DNA sequence: TGTGCCAGCAGCAAAGAGGAGGGGAGCCCCTCTGGAAACACCATATATTTT.

This chain links TRBV30 with TRBJ1-5; TRBD1 agrees at 11 bases. The V segment lost 1 base and the J segment 6 bases; nucleotides outside the gene matches: 2. CDR3 length: 14 residues. Looked up from germline, CDR1 is GTSNPN and CDR2 is SVGIG (reference sequence). The chain's CDR3 is CAWSGTGGLQPQHF. CDR3 bases: TGTGCCTGGAGTGGGACAGGGGGCCTTCAGCCCCAGCATTTT.

In this sample, this clone turned up once. The chain uses TRBV9 and TRBJ1-5; D might be TRBD1 (5 bases). Germline-derived CDR1 and CDR2 are SGDLS and YYNGEE. CDR3 length: 14 amino acids. V was cut by 3 bases and J by 1 base, with 8 bases left in between. CDR3 amino acids: CASSGGGSNQPQHF. DNA of the CDR3: TGTGCCAGCAGCGGCGGGGGAAGCAATCAGCCCCAGCATTTT.

The chain is built from TRBV6-5 and TRBJ2-7; tentatively, D is TRBD2 (6 bases). This CDR3 is 15 amino acids long. Germline loops: CDR1 MNHEY, CDR2 SVGAGI. Trimming removed 4 bases at V and 0 bases at J, with 13 bases between. The CDR3 region has the DNA TGTGCCAGCAGTTCCCCCAATAGCGGCTCCTACGAGCAGTACTTC. It yields the protein CASSSPNSGSYEQYF.

The chain has TRBV20-1 and TRBJ2-5; D unclear. This CDR3 is built from 13 residues. The V gene lost 3 bases and the J gene lost 0 bases, with 8 bases spanning the gap. CDR1 DFQATT and CDR2 SNEGSKA come from the germline V gene (reference sequence). CDR3 loop: CSASRADQETQYF. CDR3 coding DNA: TGCAGTGCTAGTCGGGCAGACCAAGAGACCCAGTACTTC.